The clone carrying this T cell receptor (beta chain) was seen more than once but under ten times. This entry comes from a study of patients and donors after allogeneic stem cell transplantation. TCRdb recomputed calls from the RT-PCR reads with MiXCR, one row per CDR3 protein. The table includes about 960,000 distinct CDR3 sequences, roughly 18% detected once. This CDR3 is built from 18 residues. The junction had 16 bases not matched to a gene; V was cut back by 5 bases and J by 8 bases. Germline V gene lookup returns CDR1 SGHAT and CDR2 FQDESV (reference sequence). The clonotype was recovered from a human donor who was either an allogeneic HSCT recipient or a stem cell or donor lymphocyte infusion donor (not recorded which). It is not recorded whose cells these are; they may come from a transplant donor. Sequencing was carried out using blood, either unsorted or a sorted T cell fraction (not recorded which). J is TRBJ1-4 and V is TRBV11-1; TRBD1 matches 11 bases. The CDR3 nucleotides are TGTGCCAGCAGCCGCATCGGGACAGGGGGGATGGTGAGCGAAAAACTGTTTTTT. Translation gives CASSRIGTGGMVSEKLFF.